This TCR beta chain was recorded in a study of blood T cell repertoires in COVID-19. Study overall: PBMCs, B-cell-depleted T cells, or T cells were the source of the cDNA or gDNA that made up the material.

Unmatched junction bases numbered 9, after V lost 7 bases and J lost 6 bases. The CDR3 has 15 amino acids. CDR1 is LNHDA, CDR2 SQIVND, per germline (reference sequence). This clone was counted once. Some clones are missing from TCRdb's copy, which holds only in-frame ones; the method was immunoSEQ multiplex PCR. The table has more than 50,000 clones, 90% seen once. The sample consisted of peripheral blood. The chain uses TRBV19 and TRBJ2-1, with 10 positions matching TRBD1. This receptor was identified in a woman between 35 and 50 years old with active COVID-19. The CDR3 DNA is TGTGCCAGTACCTTACAGGGGACAGGGGTCAATGAGCAGTTCTTC. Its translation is CASTLQGTGVNEQFF.